This T cell receptor (beta chain) was captured by sequencing in a study of T cell repertoires in cytomegalovirus infection. TCRdb independently ran MiXCR on the reads; one entry per CDR3 protein. This sample has around 330,000 distinct CDR3 sequences, with 15% to 20% found just once. The germline V and J ends were trimmed by 1 base and 4 bases, with 13 bases remaining between them. The CDR3 is made up of 15 amino acids. The germline V gene encodes CDR1 SNHLY and CDR2 FYNNEI. The TCR originated in a human donor in good health (CMV status not recorded). Some clones in this sample may be carry-over from other donors' samples. The sequenced sample was PBMCs. V is TRBV2 and J is TRBJ1-2; D might be TRBD1 (5 bases). The DNA of the CDR3 is TGTGCCAGCAGTGAAGGTCCCAGGGAGGGCTATGGCTACACCTTC. Translating it yields CASSEGPREGYGYTF.